The 2 T cell receptor beta chains listed next were all sequenced from one sample in a study of response to subunit inactivated influenza vaccine. One entry per CDR3 protein results from TCRdb running MiXCR on the RT-PCR reads. The sample has around 530,000 distinct CDR3 sequences; about 12% are singletons. The starting material was PBMCs from blood, obtained on the day of vaccination. Every receptor here comes from a man between 50 and 59 years old who received an inactivated influenza vaccine.

This clonotype has a handful of counts. This chain links TRBV6-1 with TRBJ2-3; D may be TRBD1 (6 bases). Germline V gene lookup returns CDR1 MNHNS and CDR2 SASEGT. The CDR3 totals 14 residues. Trimming left V 6 bases short and J 5 bases short, with 15 bases between. The chain's CDR3 is CASSPVQGVDTQYF. DNA for the CDR3: TGTGCCAGCAGCCCGGTACAGGGAGTAGATACGCAGTATTTT.

This clonotype showed up just a few times. The chain uses TRBV5-1 and TRBJ2-7; D uncertain. From germline, CDR1 is SGHRS and CDR2 YFSETQ. V lost 7 bases and J lost 5, with 13 bases in between. The CDR3 has 12 amino acids. The CDR3 bases are TGCGCCAGCGCCCAAACAAGGGACGAGCAGTACTTC. Translated, it gives CASAQTRDEQYF.